This record covers a single T cell receptor beta chain. Antigen specificity is unknown. The source of the sample is a study of PD-L1 blockade in urothelial cancer. At the level of the study: Most patients, about 85% of the roughly 30, were males with bladder-origin cancer.

Here immunoSEQ multiplex PCR was the method, and the copy in TCRdb shows in-frame clones only, minus some. The table lists tens of thousands of clones, 75% to 90% of them singletons. Study results and limitations: In blood at 3 weeks, tumor-associated clones expanded more among patients with durable benefit.

The CDR3 runs 12 residues. Trimming took 0 bases from V and 7 from J, leaving 6 bases between them. Germline V gene lookup returns CDR1 SGHNT and CDR2 YENEEA. The receptor's source is a man in his sixties with urothelial cancer. The rearrangement joins TRBV11-3 to TRBJ1-2, with D hard to call. The sample was PBMCs, taken around atezolizumab (anti-PD-L1) treatment. The CDR3 here is CASSLEGAGYTF. The DNA of the CDR3 is TGTGCCAGCAGCTTAGAAGGAGCTGGCTACACCTTC. Full variable domain (remainder filled in from reference TRBV11-3 and TRBJ1-2): EAGVVQSPRYKIIEKKQPVAFWCNPISGHNTLYWYLQNLGQGPELLIRYENEEAVDDSQLPKDRFSAERLKGVDSTLKIQPAELGDSAVYLCASSLEGAGYTFGSGTRLTVV.